The 16 T cell receptor beta chains below were found in one sample sequenced in a study of blood T cell repertoires in COVID-19 (dated by TCRdb to 2019 to 2021). The receptor library was made with the immunoSEQ multiplex PCR assay. As stored in TCRdb, this immuneACCESS dataset retains in-frame rearrangements with V and J assigned. A fraction of the clones does not appear; measured against another copy, unresolved V genes explain less than half of the discrepancy, and the remainder lacks a known reason. Counted in this sample were about 55,000 clones; about 91% of them appeared once. The top ten hold 3.6% of the sample. Sequences were obtained from peripheral blood. These receptors were collected from a man aged 40-55 years with COVID-19, enrolled during active disease.

V gene TRBV30 combines with J gene TRBJ1-2, with a possible D match to TRBD1 (5 bases). Germline CDR1 is GTSNPN and CDR2 is SVGIG (reference sequence). This CDR3 has 17 amino acids. Trimming removed 4 bases from V and 0 bases from J, with 21 bases in between. In DNA, the CDR3 is TGTGCCTGGATTCCGACAGATTACCCCTGGGCTAACTATGGCTACACCTTC. Amino acids: CAWIPTDYPWANYGYTF.

The CDR3 DNA is TGTGCCAGCAAACGGACAGGGCTTAACGAGCAGTACTTC. Amino acids: CASKRTGLNEQYF. The rearrangement uses TRBV27 and TRBJ2-7; 8 bases fit TRBD1. J lost 5 bases, V lost 7 bases, and 7 bases had no gene match. Germline V gene lookup returns CDR1 MNHEY and CDR2 SMNVEV (reference sequence). CDR3 size: 13 residues.

V is TRBV7-9 and J is TRBJ2-1; weak D call: TRBD2 (5 bases). The CDR3 runs 16 residues. The ends were cut back, 4 bases at V and 4 bases at J, with 17 bases in the middle. Germline-derived CDR1 and CDR2 are SEHNR and FQNEAQ (reference sequence). Here the CDR3 DNA reads TGTGCCAGCAGCTCTCGTCGGACTGTGGGATACAATGAGCAGTTCTTC. This codes for CASSSRRTVGYNEQFF.

This chain joins TRBV11-3 and TRBJ1-2; D is unclear. Germline CDR1 and CDR2: SGHNT and YENEEA. The CDR3 extends over 14 amino acids. The V and J ends lost 3 bases and 1 base respectively, with 9 bases between them. This chain's CDR3 is CASSLGTDNYGYTF. CDR3 bases: TGTGCCAGCAGCTTGGGTACAGATAACTATGGCTACACCTTC.

V usage is TRBV3-1 (or the pseudogene TRBV3-2) and J usage is TRBJ2-7; 8 bases align to TRBD1. V was clipped by 1 base and J by 5 bases; unmatched bases: 4. The CDR3 consists of 14 residues. Germline CDR1 reads LGHDT; CDR2 reads YNNKEL (reference sequence). CDR3 sequence: CASSQGAGGNEQYF. CDR3 nucleotides: TGTGCCAGCAGCCAAGGGGCAGGGGGCAACGAGCAGTACTTC.

The chain recombines TRBV4-1 with TRBJ1-1; 10 nucleotides agree with TRBD1. CDR3 length: 15 residues. Germline values: CDR1 MGHRA, CDR2 YSYEKL. With V trimmed by 2 bases and J by 3 bases, 3 bases remained unmatched. In nucleotides, the CDR3 is TGCGCCAGCAGCCAAAGAGGACAGGGGGACACTGAAGCTTTCTTT. Translation gives CASSQRGQGDTEAFF.

The chain uses TRBV3-1 (or the pseudogene TRBV3-2) and TRBJ2-3; D perhaps matches TRBD2 (5 bases). CDR3 length: 14 amino acids. With 8 bases removed from V and 4 bases from J, the gap between germline ends came to 16 bases. The germline V gene has CDR1 LGHDT and CDR2 YNNKEL (reference sequence). CDR3 sequence: CASHLGRVSDTQYF. CDR3 coding DNA: TGTGCCAGCCACCTCGGGCGGGTTTCAGATACGCAGTATTTT.

This clone occurred a few times. The rearrangement links TRBV15 to TRBJ1-5, with 8 bases identical to TRBD1. The CDR3 consists of 16 residues. In germline, CDR1 is LNHNV, CDR2 YYDKDF (reference sequence). After removal of 0 bases from V and 9 bases from J, the junction contained 10 bases not matched to a gene. CDR3 region: CATSRDQGARLGPQHF. The CDR3 DNA is TGTGCCACCAGCAGAGATCAGGGGGCGCGGTTAGGGCCCCAGCATTTT.

The rearrangement links TRBV5-1 to TRBJ1-1; D is unclear. Germline CDR1 SGHRS, CDR2 YFSETQ. This CDR3 spans 15 amino acids. With 0 bases removed from V and 0 bases from J, the gap between germline ends came to 9 bases. The CDR3 region is CASSLDNSLNTEAFF. The CDR3 coding sequence is TGCGCCAGCAGCTTGGATAACTCCTTGAACACTGAAGCTTTCTTT.

The chain combines TRBV30 with TRBJ1-2; no clear D. This CDR3 spans 12 amino acids. The germline CDR1 and CDR2 sequences are GTSNPN and SVGIG (reference sequence). Trimming shortened V by 5 bases and J by 1 base, and 8 bases separated the two germline ends. The CDR3 coding sequence is TGTGCCTGGGAGCGGGATAACTATGGCTACACCTTC. Its protein product is CAWERDNYGYTF.

The chain combines TRBV5-1 with TRBJ2-4; 8 bases line up with TRBD1. The CDR3 has 14 amino acids. The V gene's germline CDR1 is SGHRS and CDR2 YFSETQ. The trim removed 4 bases at V and 6 bases at J, leaving 6 bases unmatched. CDR3 region: CASSPQGAGNIQYF. CDR3 nucleotides: TGCGCCAGCAGCCCGCAGGGGGCGGGAAACATTCAGTACTTC.

The chain uses TRBV19 and TRBJ1-5, with 8 bases matching TRBD1. This CDR3 has 15 residues. V trimming: 8 bases; J trimming: 0 bases; junction bases outside the gene matches: 6. Germline CDR1 LNHDA, CDR2 SQIVND (reference sequence). CDR3 DNA sequence: TGTGCCAGTTCACCGACAGGGGATAGCAATCAGCCCCAGCATTTT. Translating it yields CASSPTGDSNQPQHF.

This clone was seen once. The chain combines TRBV5-6 with TRBJ1-6, with 9 bases lining up with TRBD1. Losses at the gene ends were 0 bases for V and 8 bases for J; bases not matched to a gene: 6. This CDR3 is 16 amino acids long. Germline values: CDR1 SGHDT, CDR2 YYEEEE. This CDR3 reads CASSLGLGQGHSPLHF. DNA for the CDR3: TGTGCCAGCAGCTTGGGTTTAGGACAGGGGCATTCACCCCTCCACTTT.

This chain connects TRBV27 to TRBJ2-2, with 7 positions matching TRBD2. CDR1 and CDR2 (germline): MNHEY, SMNVEV (reference sequence). The CDR3 runs to 16 residues. Trimming at V came to 2 bases and at J to 1 base, leaving 4 bases not matched to a gene. The CDR3 reads CASSLASGVNTGELFF. The CDR3 DNA reads as TGTGCCAGCAGTTTAGCTAGCGGAGTGAACACCGGGGAGCTGTTTTTT.

This clone was observed at least ten times. The V and J genes are TRBV13 and TRBJ2-2; the match to TRBD2 covers 8 bases. The J segment lost 6 bases and the V segment lost 5 bases, leaving 11 bases of the junction unmatched. The CDR3 contains 16 residues. Germline values: CDR1 PRHDT, CDR2 FYEKMQ (reference sequence). The CDR3 loop is CASSRISGSPAGELFF. CDR3 nucleotide sequence: TGTGCCAGCAGCCGTATCAGCGGGAGCCCTGCCGGGGAGCTGTTTTTT. The entire variable domain, with the rest obtained from reference TRBV13 and TRBJ2-2, is as follows: AAGVIQSPRHLIKEKRETATLKCYPIPRHDTVYWYQQGPGQDPQFLISFYEKMQSDKGSIPDRFSAQQFSDYHSELNMSSLELGDSALYFCASSRISGSPAGELFFGEGSRLTVL.

The chain employs TRBV28 and TRBJ2-3, with D tentatively TRBD1 (5 bases). Germline assignment: CDR1 MDHEN and CDR2 SYDVKM. Trimming stripped 6 bases from V and 4 bases from J, with 11 bases between. This CDR3 is built from 13 residues. CDR3 protein: CASRKGFSDTQYF. The CDR3 DNA reads as TGTGCCAGCAGGAAGGGGTTTTCAGATACGCAGTATTTT. Full variable domain (rest looked up from reference TRBV28 and TRBJ2-3): DVKVTQSSRYLVKRTGEKVFLECVQDMDHENMFWYRQDPGLGLRLIYFSYDVKMKEKGDIPEGYSVSREKKERFSLILESASTNQTSMYLCASRKGFSDTQYFGPGTRLTVL.